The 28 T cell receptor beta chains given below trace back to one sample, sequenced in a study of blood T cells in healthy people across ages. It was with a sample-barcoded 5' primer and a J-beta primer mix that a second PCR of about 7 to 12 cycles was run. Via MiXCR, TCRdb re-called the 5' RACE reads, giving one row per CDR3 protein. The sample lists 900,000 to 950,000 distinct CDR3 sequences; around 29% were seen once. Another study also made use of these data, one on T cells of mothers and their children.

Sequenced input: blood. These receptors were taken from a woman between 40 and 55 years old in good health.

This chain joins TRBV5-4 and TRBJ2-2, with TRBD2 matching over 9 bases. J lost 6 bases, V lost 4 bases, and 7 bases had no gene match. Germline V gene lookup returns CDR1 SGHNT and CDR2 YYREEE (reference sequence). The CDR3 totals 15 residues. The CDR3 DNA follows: TGTGCCAGCAGCCAAGGGACTAGCTTATCCGGGGAGCTGTTTTTT. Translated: CASSQGTSLSGELFF.

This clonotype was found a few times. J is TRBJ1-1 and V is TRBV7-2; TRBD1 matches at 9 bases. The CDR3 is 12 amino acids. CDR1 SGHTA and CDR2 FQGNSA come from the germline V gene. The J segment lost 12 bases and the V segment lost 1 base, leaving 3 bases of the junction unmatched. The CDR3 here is CASSLGTGVSFF. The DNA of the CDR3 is TGTGCCAGCAGCTTAGGGACAGGGGTATCTTTCTTT.

The CDR3 DNA sequence: TGTGCCAGCAGCCTTGGCCGGACAGGGACTCACAATGAGCAGTTCTTC. Protein: CASSLGRTGTHNEQFF. The V gene is TRBV7-6, the J gene TRBJ2-1; TRBD1 agrees at 8 bases. The CDR3 contains 16 residues. Germline CDR1 and CDR2: SGHVS and FNYEAQ. V dropped 5 bases and J dropped 5; count of bases not matched to a gene: 11.

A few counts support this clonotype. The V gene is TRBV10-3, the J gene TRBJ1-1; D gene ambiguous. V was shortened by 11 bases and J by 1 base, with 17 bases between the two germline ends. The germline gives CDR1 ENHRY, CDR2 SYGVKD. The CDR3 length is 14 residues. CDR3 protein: CASRGGQWNTEAFF. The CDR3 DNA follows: TGTGCCTCTCGAGGAGGGCAGTGGAACACTGAAGCTTTCTTT.

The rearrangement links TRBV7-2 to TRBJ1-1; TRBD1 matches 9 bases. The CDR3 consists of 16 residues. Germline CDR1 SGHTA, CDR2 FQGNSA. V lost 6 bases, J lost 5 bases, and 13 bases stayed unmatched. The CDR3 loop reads CASSLTGGAGGTEAFF. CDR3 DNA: TGTGCCAGCAGTCTTACAGGGGGCGCCGGAGGGACTGAAGCTTTCTTT.

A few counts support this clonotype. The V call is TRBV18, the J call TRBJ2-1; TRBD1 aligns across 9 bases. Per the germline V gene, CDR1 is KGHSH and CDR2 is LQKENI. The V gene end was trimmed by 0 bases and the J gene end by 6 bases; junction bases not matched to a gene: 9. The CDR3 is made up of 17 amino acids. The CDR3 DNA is TGTGCCAGCTCACCACCGGCCGGGACAGGGAAGGTCAATGAGCAGTTCTTC. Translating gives CASSPPAGTGKVNEQFF.

The CDR3 DNA reads as TGTGCCGTAACCGGGACAGAGATTTACAATGAGCAGTTCTTC. Its translation is CAVTGTEIYNEQFF. This sequence joins TRBV15 and TRBJ2-1; the match to TRBD1 covers 7 bases. Germline V gives CDR1 LNHNV, CDR2 YYDKDF (reference sequence). CDR3 length equals 14 residues. V trimming: 11 bases; J trimming: 4 bases; junction bases outside the gene matches: 11.

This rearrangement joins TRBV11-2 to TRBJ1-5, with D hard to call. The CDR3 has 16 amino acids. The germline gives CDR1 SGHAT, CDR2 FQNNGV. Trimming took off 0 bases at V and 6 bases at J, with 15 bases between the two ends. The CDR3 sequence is CASSLEGSSSGQPQHF. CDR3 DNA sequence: TGTGCCAGCAGCTTAGAGGGGTCGTCCTCAGGTCAGCCCCAGCATTTT.

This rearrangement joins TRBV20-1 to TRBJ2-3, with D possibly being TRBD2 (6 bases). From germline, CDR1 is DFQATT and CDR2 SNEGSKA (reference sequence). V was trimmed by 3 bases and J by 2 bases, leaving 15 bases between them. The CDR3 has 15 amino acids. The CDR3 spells CSASPPAGNTDTQYF. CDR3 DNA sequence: TGCAGTGCTAGCCCCCCCGCGGGAAACACAGATACGCAGTATTTT.

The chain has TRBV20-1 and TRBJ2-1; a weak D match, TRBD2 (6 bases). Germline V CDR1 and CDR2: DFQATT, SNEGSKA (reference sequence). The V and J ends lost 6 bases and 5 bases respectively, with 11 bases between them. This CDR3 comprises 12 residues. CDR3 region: CSAPPGDNEQFF. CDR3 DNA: TGCAGTGCCCCCCCGGGAGACAATGAGCAGTTCTTC.

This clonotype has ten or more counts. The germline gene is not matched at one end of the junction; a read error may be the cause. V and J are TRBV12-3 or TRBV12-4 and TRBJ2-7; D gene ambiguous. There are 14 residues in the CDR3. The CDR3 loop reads CASSRTVSSYEQYF. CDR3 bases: TGCGCCAGCAGCCGGACGGTGAGCTCCTACGAGCAGTACTTC.

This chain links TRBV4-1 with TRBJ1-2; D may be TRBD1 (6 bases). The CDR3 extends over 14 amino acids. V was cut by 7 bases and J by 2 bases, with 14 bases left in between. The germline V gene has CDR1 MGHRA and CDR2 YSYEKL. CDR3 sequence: CASTPRDTNYGYTF. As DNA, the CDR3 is TGCGCCAGCACCCCGAGGGACACCAACTATGGCTACACCTTC.

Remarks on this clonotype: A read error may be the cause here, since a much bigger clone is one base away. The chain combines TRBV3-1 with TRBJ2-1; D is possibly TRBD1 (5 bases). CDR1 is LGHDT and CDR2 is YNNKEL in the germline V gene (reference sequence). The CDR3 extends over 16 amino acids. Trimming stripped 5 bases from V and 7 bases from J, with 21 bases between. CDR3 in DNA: TGTGCCAGCAGCTACCAAGGTCAGGGTGGAAAAAATGAGCAGTTCTTC. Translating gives CASSYQGQGGKNEQFF.

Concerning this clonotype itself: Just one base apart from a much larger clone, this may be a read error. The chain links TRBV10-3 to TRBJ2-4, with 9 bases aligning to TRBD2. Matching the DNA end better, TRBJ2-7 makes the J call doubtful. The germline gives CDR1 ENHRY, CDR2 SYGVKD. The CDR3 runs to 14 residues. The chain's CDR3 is CAIREPGLAGEQYF. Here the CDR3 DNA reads TGTGCCATCAGGGAGCCGGGACTAGCAGGCGAGCAGTACTTC.

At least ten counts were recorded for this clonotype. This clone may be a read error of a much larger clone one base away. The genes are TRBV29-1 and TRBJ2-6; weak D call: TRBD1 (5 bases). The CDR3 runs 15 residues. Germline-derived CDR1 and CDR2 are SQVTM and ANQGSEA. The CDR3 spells CSVGSASAGANVRTF. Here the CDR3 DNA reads TGCAGCGTTGGGTCAGCATCGGCTGGGGCCAACGTCCGGACTTTC.

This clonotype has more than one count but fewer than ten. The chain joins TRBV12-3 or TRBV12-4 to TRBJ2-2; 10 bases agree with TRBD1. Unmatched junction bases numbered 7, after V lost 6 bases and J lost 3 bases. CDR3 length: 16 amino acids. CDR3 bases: TGTGCCAGCAGCCTCGACAGGGGGCCTTACACCGGGGAGCTGTTTTTT. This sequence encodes CASSLDRGPYTGELFF.

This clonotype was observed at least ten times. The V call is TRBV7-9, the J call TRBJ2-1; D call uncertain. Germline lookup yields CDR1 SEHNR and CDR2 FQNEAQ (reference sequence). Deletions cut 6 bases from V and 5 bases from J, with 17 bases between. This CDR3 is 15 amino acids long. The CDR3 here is CASSPPGRINNEQFF. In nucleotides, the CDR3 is TGTGCCAGCAGTCCCCCGGGCAGGATCAACAATGAGCAGTTCTTC.

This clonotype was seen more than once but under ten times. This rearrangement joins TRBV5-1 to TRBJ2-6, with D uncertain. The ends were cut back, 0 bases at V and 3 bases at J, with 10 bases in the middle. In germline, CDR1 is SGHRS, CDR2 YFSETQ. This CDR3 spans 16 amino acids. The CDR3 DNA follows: TGCGCCAGCAGCTTGGAGTCCTTTTATGGGGCCAACGTCCTGACTTTC. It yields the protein CASSLESFYGANVLTF.

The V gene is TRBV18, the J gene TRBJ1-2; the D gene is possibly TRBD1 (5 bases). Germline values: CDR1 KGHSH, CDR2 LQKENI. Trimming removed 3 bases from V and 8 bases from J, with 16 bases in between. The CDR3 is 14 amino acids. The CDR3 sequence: CASSPTTDTGGYTF. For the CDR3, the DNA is TGTGCCAGCTCACCTACGACCGATACAGGCGGCTACACCTTC. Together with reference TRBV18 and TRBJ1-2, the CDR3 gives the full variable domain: NAGVMQNPRHLVRRRGQEARLRCSPMKGHSHVYWYRQLPEEGLKFMVYLQKENIIDESGMPKERFSAEFPKEGPSILRIQQVVRGDSAAYFCASSPTTDTGGYTFGSGTRLTVV.

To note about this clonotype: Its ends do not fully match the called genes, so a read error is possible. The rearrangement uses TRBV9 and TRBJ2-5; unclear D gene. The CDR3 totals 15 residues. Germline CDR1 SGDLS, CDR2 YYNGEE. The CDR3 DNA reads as TGTGTCAGCAGCGCTAGGCATTCTGCCCAAGAGACCCAGTACTTC. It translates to CVSSARHSAQETQYF.

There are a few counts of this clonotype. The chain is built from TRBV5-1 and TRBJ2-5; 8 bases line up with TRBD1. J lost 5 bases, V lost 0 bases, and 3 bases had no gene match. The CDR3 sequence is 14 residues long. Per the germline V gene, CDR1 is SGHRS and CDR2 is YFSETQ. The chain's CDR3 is CASSLEGQGETQYF. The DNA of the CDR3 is TGCGCCAGCAGCTTGGAAGGACAGGGCGAGACCCAGTACTTC.

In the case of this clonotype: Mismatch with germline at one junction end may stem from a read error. CDR3 coding DNA: TGTGCCAGCAGCTTTACCGGGGGGCCCATGAACACTGTAGCTTTCTTT. Protein: CASSFTGGPMNTVAFF. The chain employs TRBV11-1 and TRBJ1-1, with D perhaps TRBD1 (6 bases). There are 16 residues in the CDR3. Germline assignment: CDR1 SGHAT and CDR2 FQDESV (reference sequence).

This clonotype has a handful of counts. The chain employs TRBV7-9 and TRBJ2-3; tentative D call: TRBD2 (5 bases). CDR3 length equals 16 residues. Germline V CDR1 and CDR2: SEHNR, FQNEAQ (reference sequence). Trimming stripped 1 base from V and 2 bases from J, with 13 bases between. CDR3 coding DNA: TGTGCCAGCAGCTTAGATCAGCGGATCTACACAGATACGCAGTATTTT. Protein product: CASSLDQRIYTDTQYF.

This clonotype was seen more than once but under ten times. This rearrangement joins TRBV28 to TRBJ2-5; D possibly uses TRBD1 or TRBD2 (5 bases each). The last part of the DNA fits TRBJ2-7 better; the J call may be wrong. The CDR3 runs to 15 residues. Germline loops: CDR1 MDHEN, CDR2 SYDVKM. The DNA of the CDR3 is TGTGCCAGCAGTTTACCAGTGGGGACCTACTACGAGCAGTACTTC. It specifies CASSLPVGTYYEQYF.

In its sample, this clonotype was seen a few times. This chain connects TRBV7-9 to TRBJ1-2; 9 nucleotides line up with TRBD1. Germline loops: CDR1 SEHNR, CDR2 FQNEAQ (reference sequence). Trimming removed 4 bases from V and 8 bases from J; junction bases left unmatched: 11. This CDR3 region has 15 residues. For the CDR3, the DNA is TGTGCCAGCAGCTCATCCCGGGACAGGGTTCTGGGCTACACCTTC. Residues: CASSSSRDRVLGYTF.

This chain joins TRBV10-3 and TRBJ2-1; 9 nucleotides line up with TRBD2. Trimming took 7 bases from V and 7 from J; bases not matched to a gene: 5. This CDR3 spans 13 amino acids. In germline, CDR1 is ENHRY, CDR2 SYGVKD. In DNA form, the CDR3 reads TGTGCCATCATGAGTAGCGGGGGAAATGAGCAGTTCTTC. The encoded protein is CAIMSSGGNEQFF.

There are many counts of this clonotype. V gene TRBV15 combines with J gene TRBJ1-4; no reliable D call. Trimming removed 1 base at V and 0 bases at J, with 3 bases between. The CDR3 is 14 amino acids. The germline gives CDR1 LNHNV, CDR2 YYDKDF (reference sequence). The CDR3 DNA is TGTGCCACCAGCAGAGCAGCAACTAATGAAAAACTGTTTTTT. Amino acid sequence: CATSRAATNEKLFF.

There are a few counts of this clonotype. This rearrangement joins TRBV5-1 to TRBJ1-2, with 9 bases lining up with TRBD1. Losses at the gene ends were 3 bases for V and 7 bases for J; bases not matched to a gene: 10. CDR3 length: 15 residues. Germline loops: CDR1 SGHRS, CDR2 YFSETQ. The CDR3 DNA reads TGCGCCAGCAGCTGGGCTGCATGGACAGGGGTTGGCTACACCTTC. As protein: CASSWAAWTGVGYTF.